The subject of this entry is one T cell receptor beta chain. The antigen remains undetermined. The data originate from a study of T cells in Graves' hyperthyroidism and ophthalmopathy. At the level of the study: Peripheral blood was taken when the disease was first diagnosed, before any treatment began.

On the basis of clinical symptoms, serum thyroxine and TRAb, thyroid ultrasound and orbital computed tomography, diagnoses were made. V was trimmed by 2 bases and J by 2 bases, leaving 7 bases between them. Per the germline V gene, CDR1 is DFQATT and CDR2 is SNEGSKA (reference sequence). The CDR3 contains 12 residues. RNA transcripts provided the source from which TCR beta CDR3 regions were amplified. An initial round of RT-PCR targeting the TCR CDR3 relied on the HTBI primer set. TCRdb re-called the multiplex PCR reads with MiXCR, one entry per CDR3 protein. The sample contains hundreds of thousands of distinct CDR3 sequences, more than 11% of which appear only once. Study findings and constraints: Ophthalmopathy was distinguished from stable hyperthyroidism by 13 V-J signatures. Most thyroid clonotypes that were expanded above 0.001 also turned up in blood.

The clonotype comes from a woman under 40 with Graves' hyperthyroidism. Input material: blood. The V call is TRBV20-1, the J call TRBJ2-7, with D unclear. CDR3 sequence reads: CSARMVTYEQYF. The CDR3 DNA follows: TGCAGTGCTAGAATGGTCACCTACGAGCAGTACTTC.